Presented here are 18 T cell receptor beta chains from one specimen sequenced in a study of tumor T cells in aggressive B-cell lymphoma. Using immunoSEQ multiplex PCR, the repertoire was profiled, and TCRdb retains in-frame clones only, with some absent. This sample yields about 1,600 clones, of which under 95% are seen a single time; around 9% belongs to the top ten. What was sequenced was tumor tissue. These receptors were obtained from an adult with diffuse large B cell lymphoma.

The chain recombines TRBV9 with TRBJ2-1, with 10 bases aligning to TRBD2. The CDR3 is 15 amino acids. Germline V CDR1 and CDR2: SGDLS, YYNGEE. The V gene end was trimmed by 1 base and the J gene end by 6 bases; junction bases not matched to a gene: 4. This chain's CDR3 is CASSVTSGTGNEQFF. DNA of the CDR3: TGTGCCAGCAGCGTAACTAGCGGGACGGGCAATGAGCAGTTCTTC.

This clone was seen just once. The rearrangement uses TRBV19 and TRBJ2-3, with 8 positions matching TRBD1. This CDR3 has 17 amino acids. The J segment lost 5 bases and the V segment lost 3 bases, leaving 13 bases of the junction unmatched. Per the germline V gene, CDR1 is LNHDA and CDR2 is SQIVND (reference sequence). The CDR3 region is CASSIPRDRSPGDTQYF. The CDR3 DNA reads as TGTGCCAGTAGTATTCCTCGGGACAGGAGCCCTGGAGATACGCAGTATTTT.

V is TRBV7-6 and J is TRBJ2-3; possibly TRBD2 for D (5 bases). V was clipped by 1 base and J by 5 bases, with 13 bases between them. Germline CDR1 reads SGHVS; CDR2 reads FNYEAQ. The CDR3 totals 15 residues. The CDR3 DNA follows: TGTGCCAGCAGCTTAGGAGGGTTGCGTGAAGATACGCAGTATTTT. Protein: CASSLGGLREDTQYF.

A note on this clone: Mismatch with germline at one junction end may stem from a read error. The rearrangement joins TRBV11-2 to TRBJ2-7, with D maybe TRBD2 (6 bases). The germline CDR1 and CDR2 sequences are SGHAT and FQNNGV. This CDR3 region has 15 residues. CDR3 nucleotide sequence: TGTGCCAGCAGCCGCAGACGGGAGAGCTCCTACGAGCAGTGCTTC. It translates to CASSRRRESSYEQCF. Complete variable domain (other parts from reference TRBV11-2 and TRBJ2-7): EAGVAQSPRYKIIEKRQSVAFWCNPISGHATLYWYQQILGQGPKLLIQFQNNGVVDDSQLPKDRFSAERLKGVDSTLKIQPAKLEDSAVYLCASSRRRESSYEQCFGPGTRLTVT.

This clone was detected only once. V usage is TRBV4-2 and J usage is TRBJ1-1; D gene ambiguous. V shed 3 bases and J shed 0 bases, with 11 bases lying between them. The CDR3 covers 15 residues. The germline gives CDR1 LGHNA, CDR2 YNFKEQ. DNA of the CDR3: TGTGCCAGCAGCCAGCCCCCAGTGATGAACACTGAAGCTTTCTTT. This codes for CASSQPPVMNTEAFF.

V and J are TRBV7-2 and TRBJ2-1, with 11 bases fitting TRBD2. This CDR3 has 17 amino acids. The junction had 15 bases not matched to a gene; V was cut back by 5 bases and J by 9 bases. Germline lookup yields CDR1 SGHTA and CDR2 FQGNSA. DNA for the CDR3: TGTGCCAGCAGCCCAAGACTAGCGGGAAGGCATCGGGGTGAGCAGTTCTTC. Its protein is CASSPRLAGRHRGEQFF. Combining the CDR3 with reference TRBV7-2 and TRBJ2-1 gives the whole variable domain GAGVSQSPSNKVTEKGKDVELRCDPISGHTALYWYRQSLGQGLEFLIYFQGNSAPDKSGLPSDRFSAERTGGSVSTLTIQRTQQEDSAVYLCASSPRLAGRHRGEQFFGPGTRLTVL.

Regarding this clone: Other nucleotide sequences in the sample specify the same CDR3. The J gene is TRBJ2-4, the V gene TRBV7-9; unclear D gene. The germline V gene has CDR1 SEHNR and CDR2 FQNEAQ (reference sequence). V was cut by 7 bases and J by 0 bases, with 13 bases left in between. CDR3 length: 15 amino acids. The DNA for the CDR3 is TGTGCCAGCACCCCCCGCGGTATAGCCAAAAACATTCAGTACTTC. Protein product: CASTPRGIAKNIQYF. Complete variable domain (other parts from reference TRBV7-9 and TRBJ2-4): DTGVSQNPRHKITKRGQNVTFRCDPISEHNRLYWYRQTLGQGPEFLTYFQNEAQLEKSRLLSDRFSAERPKGSFSTLEIQRTEQGDSAMYLCASTPRGIAKNIQYFGAGTRLSVL.

The chain has TRBV4-3 and TRBJ2-7; 8 positions agree with TRBD2. Unmatched junction bases numbered 10, after V lost 4 bases and J lost 2 bases. CDR1 and CDR2 from the germline V gene are LGHNA and YSLEER. The CDR3 totals 16 residues. The CDR3 nucleotides are TGCGCCAGCAGCCCGGGGGTTGGCGGGAGGACCTACGAGCAGTACTTC. Translated, it gives CASSPGVGGRTYEQYF.

The rearrangement joins TRBV7-2 to TRBJ2-7; a weak D match, TRBD1 (6 bases). Germline lookup yields CDR1 SGHTA and CDR2 FQGNSA. The CDR3 is 12 amino acids. The V end was cut by 2 bases, the J end by 4 bases, with 6 bases between. The DNA for the CDR3 is TGTGCCAGCAGCTTAACAGGGTACGAGCAGTACTTC. It translates to CASSLTGYEQYF.

The chain combines TRBV7-9 with TRBJ1-3; 7 bases match TRBD1. This CDR3 comprises 15 residues. Germline CDR1 reads SEHNR; CDR2 reads FQNEAQ (reference sequence). Germline trimming cut 5 bases from V and 4 bases from J; bases unmatched to any gene: 8. The CDR3 sequence is CASSPKKTGGNTIYF. The CDR3 DNA follows: TGTGCCAGCAGCCCGAAGAAGACAGGGGGAAACACCATATATTTT.

Turning to this clone: The junction does not match germline at one end; this may be a read error. The V and J genes are TRBV4-1 and TRBJ2-5; the match to TRBD2 covers 11 bases. CDR3 length: 16 residues. Germline V gene data show CDR1 as MGHRA and CDR2 as YSYEKL. CDR3 in DNA: TGCGCTAGCAGTCCCGGTTGGGGGACTAGCGGAGAGACCCAGTACTTC. Translated: CASSPGWGTSGETQYF.

A remark on this clone: Sequence at one end of the junction differs from germline and may be a read error. This chain uses TRBV28 with TRBJ2-2; 11 bases map to TRBD2. Germline V gene lookup returns CDR1 MDHEN and CDR2 SYDVKM. The CDR3 runs to 16 residues. The CDR3 region is CASATAASGRTGELFF. The CDR3 DNA reads TGTGCCAGCGCCACAGCGGCTAGCGGGAGGACCGGGGAACTGTTTTTT.

The V call is TRBV29-1, the J call TRBJ2-1; D ambiguous. The CDR3 runs to 12 residues. Per the germline V gene, CDR1 is SQVTM and CDR2 is ANQGSEA. Between the trimmed V and J ends, which lost 2 bases and 6 bases, there was a span of 8 bases. The DNA for the CDR3 is TGCAGCGTTGAACGGGTCGGCAATGAGCAGTTCTTC. Its protein is CSVERVGNEQFF.

The chain employs TRBV27 and TRBJ2-5; 7 bases are shared with TRBD2. This CDR3 has 14 amino acids. The germline CDR1 and CDR2 sequences are MNHEY and SMNVEV (reference sequence). V was clipped by 3 bases and J by 5 bases; unmatched bases: 6. The CDR3: CASSFGGGPETQYF. As DNA, the CDR3 is TGTGCCAGCAGTTTCGGGGGAGGGCCGGAGACCCAGTACTTC.

The chain carries TRBV5-4 and TRBJ1-1, with D perhaps matching TRBD1 (5 bases). The germline V gene has CDR1 SGHNT and CDR2 YYREEE (reference sequence). The CDR3 runs 15 residues. V shed 3 bases and J shed 4 bases, with 16 bases lying between them. CDR3 loop: CASSSGGGRGTEAFF. The CDR3 nucleotides read TGTGCCAGCAGCTCTGGGGGAGGGCGGGGCACTGAAGCTTTCTTT. The full variable domain, with the rest looked up from reference TRBV5-4 and TRBJ1-1, is ETGVTQSPTHLIKTRGQQVTLRCSSQSGHNTVSWYQQALGQGPQFIFQYYREEENGRGNFPPRFSGLQFPNYSSELNVNALELDDSALYLCASSSGGGRGTEAFFGQGTRLTVV.

This chain connects TRBV27 to TRBJ2-1; the D is unclear. Germline V gene sequence: CDR1 MNHEY, CDR2 SMNVEV (reference sequence). The V and J ends lost 3 bases and 1 base respectively, with 7 bases between them. The CDR3 has 14 residues. CDR3 sequence: CASSFSGSYNEQFF. The CDR3 DNA reads as TGTGCCAGCAGTTTTTCAGGATCCTACAATGAGCAGTTCTTC.

V usage is TRBV7-3 and J usage is TRBJ2-2, with TRBD2 identical over 7 bases. The ends lost 3 bases at V and 7 bases at J; junction bases unmatched: 5. Germline CDR1 SGHTA, CDR2 FQGTGA. This CDR3 is built from 14 residues. The CDR3 spells CASSFREDSGELFF. DNA of the CDR3: TGTGCCAGCAGCTTCCGGGAGGATAGCGGGGAGCTGTTTTTT.

The chain combines TRBV9 with TRBJ2-7, with D possibly TRBD2 on 5 matching bases. Germline V gene lookup returns CDR1 SGDLS and CDR2 YYNGEE. V shed 0 bases and J shed 9 bases, with 19 bases lying between them. The CDR3 is 15 amino acids. CDR3 region: CASSVGRTSGRGQYF. As DNA, the CDR3 is TGTGCCAGCAGCGTAGGCCGTACTTCGGGGAGAGGGCAGTACTTC.